The 12 T cell receptor beta chains given below trace back to one sample, sequenced in a study of cytomegalovirus exposure and HLA in healthy donors. The primer mix had 60 Vbeta and 13 Jbeta primers. Clones were sequenced by immunoSEQ multiplex PCR, and TCRdb holds only the in-frame ones, with some missing. The repertoire holds 70,000 or so clones, with 65% to 70% as singletons. The source material was PBMCs. Receptors were obtained from a woman aged 25-40 years in good health and CMV-seronegative.

V gene TRBV29-1 combines with J gene TRBJ1-5; 7 nucleotides match TRBD1. After removal of 5 bases from V and 6 bases from J, the junction contained 7 bases not matched to a gene. Germline V gene sequence: CDR1 SQVTM, CDR2 ANQGSEA. CDR3 length equals 13 residues. The CDR3: CSVQGGERQPQHF. CDR3 nucleotide sequence: TGCAGCGTTCAAGGGGGCGAGCGTCAGCCCCAGCATTTT.

This clone appeared a single time. The CDR3, as DNA: TGCAGCGTCGCCGAGGGGGTGACAGGGCAAGACAAAGCTTTCTTT. This sequence encodes CSVAEGVTGQDKAFF. The V and J genes are TRBV29-1 and TRBJ1-1; 7 nucleotides align to TRBD1. The V gene end was trimmed by 6 bases and the J gene end by 9 bases; junction bases not matched to a gene: 19. In germline, CDR1 is SQVTM, CDR2 ANQGSEA. The CDR3 extends over 15 amino acids.

The chain couples TRBV19 to TRBJ1-1; D may be TRBD1 (5 bases). Per germline, CDR1 LNHDA and CDR2 SQIVND (reference sequence). V was pared by 5 bases and J by 6 bases, with 28 bases between. The CDR3 sequence is 18 residues long. CDR3 loop: CASSLGGRTGLGRAEAFF. The CDR3, as DNA: TGTGCCAGTAGTCTCGGGGGACGAACCGGGCTAGGGAGAGCTGAAGCTTTCTTT.

V gene TRBV5-1 combines with J gene TRBJ1-5; 7 bases line up with TRBD1. With V trimmed by 4 bases and J by 2 bases, 9 bases remained unmatched. This CDR3 region has 16 residues. In germline, CDR1 is SGHRS, CDR2 YFSETQ. Here the CDR3 reads CASSPGGTVGNQPQHF. The CDR3 DNA is TGCGCCAGCAGCCCGGGTGGGACAGTTGGCAATCAGCCCCAGCATTTT.

CDR3 sequence reads: CASSFFGDYNEQFF. The CDR3 DNA follows: TGCGCCAGCAGCTTCTTCGGGGATTACAATGAGCAGTTCTTC. This sequence joins TRBV5-1 and TRBJ2-1; TRBD2 is a possible D gene (5 bases). CDR3 length: 14 residues. The germline CDR1 and CDR2 sequences are SGHRS and YFSETQ. V was pared by 2 bases and J by 4 bases, with 10 bases between.

The chain is built from TRBV7-2 and TRBJ2-1; 12 bases fit TRBD2. Germline assignment: CDR1 SGHTA and CDR2 FQGNSA. This CDR3 is 18 amino acids long. Trimming took 2 bases from V and 7 from J; bases not matched to a gene: 12. The CDR3: CASSLKGLKLAGGNEQFF. For the CDR3, the DNA is TGTGCCAGCAGCTTAAAGGGTCTCAAACTAGCGGGGGGAAATGAGCAGTTCTTC.

The CDR3 DNA follows: TGTGCCAGCAGTGGGGGATTAGGGGGCGGGACTGAAGCTTTCTTT. Translating gives CASSGGLGGGTEAFF. The chain is built from TRBV28 and TRBJ1-1, with 7 bases that match TRBD1. This CDR3 is 15 amino acids long. Germline V gene lookup returns CDR1 MDHEN and CDR2 SYDVKM. The J segment lost 5 bases and the V segment lost 5 bases, leaving 11 bases of the junction unmatched.

The chain is built from TRBV5-4 and TRBJ1-6; D unresolved. V shed 0 bases and J shed 10 bases, with 5 bases lying between them. The germline V gene encodes CDR1 SGHNT and CDR2 YYREEE (reference sequence). This CDR3 contains 12 residues. Here the CDR3 reads CASSLVESPLHF. CDR3 nucleotide sequence: TGTGCCAGCAGCTTGGTAGAGTCACCCCTCCACTTT. The whole variable domain, remainder taken from reference TRBV5-4 and TRBJ1-6, is ETGVTQSPTHLIKTRGQQVTLRCSSQSGHNTVSWYQQALGQGPQFIFQYYREEENGRGNFPPRFSGLQFPNYSSELNVNALELDDSALYLCASSLVESPLHFGNGTRLTVT.

The chain links TRBV7-2 to TRBJ2-3, with D possibly TRBD2 on 5 matching bases. V dropped 5 bases and J dropped 5 bases, with 14 bases sitting between them. The length of the CDR3 is 14 residues. Germline CDR1 reads SGHTA; CDR2 reads FQGNSA. In nucleotides, the CDR3 is TGTGCCAGCAGCACAAACGCCGGAGGAGATACGCAGTATTTT. Amino acid sequence: CASSTNAGGDTQYF.

Only a few counts were recorded for this clone. The gene calls are TRBV7-3 and TRBJ2-3; D perhaps matches TRBD1 (5 bases). The CDR3 is made up of 14 amino acids. V was shortened by 2 bases and J by 8 bases, with 14 bases between the two germline ends. Germline V gene data show CDR1 as SGHTA and CDR2 as FQGTGA. In DNA, the CDR3 is TGTGCCAGCAGCTTAGGTGTTGGGGCCCCTACGCAGTATTTT. This translates into CASSLGVGAPTQYF.

This clone was counted a few times. The V and J genes are TRBV9 and TRBJ1-4; a weak D match, TRBD1 (5 bases). This CDR3 contains 15 residues. The ends were cut back, 0 bases at V and 7 bases at J, with 13 bases in the middle. Germline CDR1 SGDLS, CDR2 YYNGEE. CDR3 coding DNA: TGTGCCAGCAGCGTAGGGACAATGAGGAGTGAAAAACTGTTTTTT. This codes for CASSVGTMRSEKLFF.

The V and J genes are TRBV7-9 and TRBJ1-2; possibly TRBD1 for D (5 bases). Trimming removed 7 bases at V and 8 bases at J, with 17 bases between. In germline, CDR1 is SEHNR, CDR2 FQNEAQ (reference sequence). This CDR3 has 13 amino acids. The CDR3 here is CASIIAGTEGYTF. CDR3 sequence (DNA): TGTGCCAGCATCATAGCAGGGACTGAAGGCTACACCTTC.